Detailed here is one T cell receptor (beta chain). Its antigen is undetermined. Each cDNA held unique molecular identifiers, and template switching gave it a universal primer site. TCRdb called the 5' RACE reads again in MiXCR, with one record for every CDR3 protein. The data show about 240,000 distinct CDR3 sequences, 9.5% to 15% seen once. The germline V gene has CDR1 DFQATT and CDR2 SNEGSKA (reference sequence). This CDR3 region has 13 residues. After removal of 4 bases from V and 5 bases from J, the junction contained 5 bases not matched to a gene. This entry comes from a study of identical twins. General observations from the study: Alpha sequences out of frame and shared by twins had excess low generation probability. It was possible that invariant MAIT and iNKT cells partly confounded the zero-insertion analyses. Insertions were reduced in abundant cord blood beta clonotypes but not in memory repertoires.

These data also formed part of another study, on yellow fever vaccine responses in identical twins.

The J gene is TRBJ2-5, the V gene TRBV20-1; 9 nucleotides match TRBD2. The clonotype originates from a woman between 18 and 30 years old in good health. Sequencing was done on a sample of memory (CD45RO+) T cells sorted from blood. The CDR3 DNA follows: TGCAGTGCTAACGGCGGGAGGGAGGAGACCCAGTACTTC. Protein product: CSANGGREETQYF.